This T cell receptor (beta chain) is from a study of CXCR3-negative and CXCR3-positive naive CD8 T cells (dated by TCRdb to the late 2010s). In terms of the full investigation: In total, some 130 million TRB reads were obtained, corresponding to roughly 1.5 +/- 0.3 million reads per library. The diversity and physicochemical repertoire analyses included eleven to twelve donors pooled from two independent experiments. TRBV-TRBJ cluster analysis included naive subsets from 5 or 6 donors and memory cells from 3 donors. The study at large found these results: Because surface CD5, which has been linked to self-reactivity in mice, was comparable between naive subsets, TCR interaction strength was also inferred from TRB CDR3 physicochemical properties. Freshly isolated PBMCs were used for most assays because CXCR3 expression partially decreased after cryopreservation. Both naive subsets had comparably high repertoire diversity, while memory CD8+ T cells had much lower repertoire diversity. Within the same donor, TRBV-TRBJ usage looked similar between naive CXCR3-negative and CXCR3-positive cells, but memory cells had distinct patterns.

Sequencing was performed on a NextSeq 550. The Human TCR Profiling Kit (MiLaboratory) was used to make UMI-labeled 5' RACE TRB cDNA libraries. cDNA synthesis used the entire amount of extracted RNA, and PCR amplification then used the entire amount of cDNA produced. Libraries were prepared in parallel with an identical number of PCR cycles. On the authors' methods: MIGEC and MiXCR extracted about 50,000 +/- 9,200 unique UMI-labeled TRB cDNA molecules per library, requiring at least two reads per UMI. On average, each library contained approximately 40,000 +/- 10,000 functional in-frame TRB CDR3 nucleotide clonotypes without stop codons. After downsampling to 5000 UMI-labeled TRB molecules per sample, diversity metrics, including normalized Shannon-Wiener and Chao1, were computed in VDJtools. Clonotype-size-weighted physicochemical properties of the central five CDR3 residues (interaction energy, strength, volume and Kidera factor 4) were computed in VDJtools. TCRdb reprocessed the reads and lists each CDR3 protein sequence as a single entry, with no DNA. It is TCRdb's table, rather than the study itself, that gives the V and J calls and clone size. The sample's table covers tens of thousands of distinct CDR3 sequences. Roughly 14% of the sample belongs to the ten largest clones.

Sequences DFQATT (CDR1) and SNEGSKA (CDR2) are obtained from the germline V gene (reference sequence). Measured from the cysteine to the phenylalanine, the CDR3 is 14 residues long. The coding DNA is unavailable. Comments on this clonotype: Its antigen is currently not known.

For each CD8+ T cell subset, flow sorting was done in triplicate, and about 300,000 cells per subset went directly into RLT lysis buffer. Peripheral blood mononuclear cells were isolated from buffy coats by standard density gradient centrifugation. Total RNA was extracted from sorted cells using an RNeasy Mini Kit. The sequence was collected from a human donor in good health. Some clones in this sample may be carry-over from other donors' samples. The source material was memory CD8+ T cells from blood. What the cell subset or site label conveys for this sample: conventional CD8+ memory T cells (TMEM), sorted as controls. This receptor chain uses TRBV20-1 and TRBJ2-7; TCRdb lists TRBD1, though no DNA is available to test this call. CDR3 loop: CSARDRDSSYEQYF.